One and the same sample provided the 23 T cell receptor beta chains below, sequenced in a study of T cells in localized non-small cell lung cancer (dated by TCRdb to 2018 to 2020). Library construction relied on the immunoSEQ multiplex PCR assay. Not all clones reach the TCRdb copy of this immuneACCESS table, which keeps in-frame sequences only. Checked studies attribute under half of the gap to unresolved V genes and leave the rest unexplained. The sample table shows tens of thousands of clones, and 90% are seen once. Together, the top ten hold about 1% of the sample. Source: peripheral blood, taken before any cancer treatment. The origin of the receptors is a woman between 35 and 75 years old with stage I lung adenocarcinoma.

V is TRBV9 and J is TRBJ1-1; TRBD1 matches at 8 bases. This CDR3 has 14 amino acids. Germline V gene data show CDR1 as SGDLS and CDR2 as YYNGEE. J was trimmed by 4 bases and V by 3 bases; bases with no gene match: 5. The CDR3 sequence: CASSGPTGGTEAFF. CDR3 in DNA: TGTGCCAGCAGCGGGCCTACAGGGGGCACTGAAGCTTTCTTT.

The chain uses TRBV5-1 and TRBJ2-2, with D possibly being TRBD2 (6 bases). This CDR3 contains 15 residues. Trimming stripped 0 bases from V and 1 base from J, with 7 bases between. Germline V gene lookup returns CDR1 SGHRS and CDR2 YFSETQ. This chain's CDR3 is CASSLAAGNTGELFF. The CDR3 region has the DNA TGCGCCAGCAGCTTGGCAGCGGGGAACACCGGGGAGCTGTTTTTT.

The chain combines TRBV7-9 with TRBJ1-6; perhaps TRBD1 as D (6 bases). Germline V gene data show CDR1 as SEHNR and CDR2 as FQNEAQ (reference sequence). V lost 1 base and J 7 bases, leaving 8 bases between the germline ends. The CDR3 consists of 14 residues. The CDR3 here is CASSLGQENSPLHF. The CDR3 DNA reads TGTGCCAGCAGCTTAGGACAGGAAAATTCACCCCTCCACTTT. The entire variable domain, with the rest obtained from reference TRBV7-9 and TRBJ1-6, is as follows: DTGVSQNPRHKITKRGQNVTFRCDPISEHNRLYWYRQTLGQGPEFLTYFQNEAQLEKSRLLSDRFSAERPKGSFSTLEIQRTEQGDSAMYLCASSLGQENSPLHFGNGTRLTVT.

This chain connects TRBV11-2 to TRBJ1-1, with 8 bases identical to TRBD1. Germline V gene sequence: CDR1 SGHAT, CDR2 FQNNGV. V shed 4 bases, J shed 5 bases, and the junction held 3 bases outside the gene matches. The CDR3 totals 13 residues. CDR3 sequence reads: CASSYRGGTEAFF. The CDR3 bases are TGTGCCAGCAGCTACAGGGGGGGGACTGAAGCTTTCTTT.

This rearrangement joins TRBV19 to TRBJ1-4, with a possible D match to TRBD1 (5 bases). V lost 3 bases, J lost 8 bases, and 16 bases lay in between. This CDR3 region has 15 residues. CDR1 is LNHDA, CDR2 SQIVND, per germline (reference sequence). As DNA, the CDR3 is TGTGCCAGTAGTATGGATAGGGGCCCGAAAGAAAAACTGTTTTTT. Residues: CASSMDRGPKEKLFF.

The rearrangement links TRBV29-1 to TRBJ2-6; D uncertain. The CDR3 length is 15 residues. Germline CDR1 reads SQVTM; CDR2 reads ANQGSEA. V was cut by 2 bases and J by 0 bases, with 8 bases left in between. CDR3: CSVEFLDSGANVLTF. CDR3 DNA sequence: TGCAGCGTTGAATTTCTAGACTCTGGGGCCAACGTCCTGACTTTC.

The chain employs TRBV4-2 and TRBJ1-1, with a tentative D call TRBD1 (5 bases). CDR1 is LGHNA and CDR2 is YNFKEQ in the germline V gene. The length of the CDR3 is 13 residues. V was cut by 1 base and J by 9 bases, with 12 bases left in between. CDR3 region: CASSQGLDMQAFF. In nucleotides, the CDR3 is TGTGCCAGCAGCCAAGGGTTGGACATGCAAGCTTTCTTT.

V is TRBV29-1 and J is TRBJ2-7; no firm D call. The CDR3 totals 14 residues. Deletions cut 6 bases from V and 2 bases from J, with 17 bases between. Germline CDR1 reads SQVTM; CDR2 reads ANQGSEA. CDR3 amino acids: CSVSAISPPYEQYF. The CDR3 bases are TGCAGCGTCTCGGCTATCTCCCCCCCCTACGAGCAGTACTTC.

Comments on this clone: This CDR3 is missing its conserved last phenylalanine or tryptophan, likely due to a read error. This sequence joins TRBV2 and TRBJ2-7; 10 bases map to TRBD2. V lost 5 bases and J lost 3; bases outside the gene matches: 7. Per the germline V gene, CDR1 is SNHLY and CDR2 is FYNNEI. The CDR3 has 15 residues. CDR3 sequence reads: CASSPGGTSVYEQYL. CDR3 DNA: TGTGCCAGCAGTCCGGGGGGGACTAGCGTCTACGAGCAGTACCTC.

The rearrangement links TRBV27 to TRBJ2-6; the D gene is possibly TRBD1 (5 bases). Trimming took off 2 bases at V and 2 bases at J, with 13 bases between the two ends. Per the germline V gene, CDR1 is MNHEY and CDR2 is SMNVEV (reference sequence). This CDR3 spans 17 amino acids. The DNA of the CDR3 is TGTGCCAGCAGTTTAAAAAGTGGGGCAGCTGGGGCCAACGTCCTGACTTTC. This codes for CASSLKSGAAGANVLTF.

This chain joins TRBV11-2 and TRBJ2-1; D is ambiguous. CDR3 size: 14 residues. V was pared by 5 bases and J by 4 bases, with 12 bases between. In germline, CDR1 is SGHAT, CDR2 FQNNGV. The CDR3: CASSQDGRYNEQFF. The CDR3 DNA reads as TGTGCCAGCAGCCAGGACGGCAGATACAATGAGCAGTTCTTC.

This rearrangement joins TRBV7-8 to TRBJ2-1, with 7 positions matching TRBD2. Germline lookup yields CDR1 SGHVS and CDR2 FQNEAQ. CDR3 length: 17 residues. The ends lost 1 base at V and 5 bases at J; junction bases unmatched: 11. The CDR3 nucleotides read TGTGCCAGCAGCTTAGATCGAGCGGGGAGGCTAAACAATGAGCAGTTCTTC. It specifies CASSLDRAGRLNNEQFF.

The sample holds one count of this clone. The CDR3 spells CASRGLPGNTIYF. As DNA, the CDR3 is TGTGCCAGCAGGGGGCTTCCCGGAAACACCATATATTTT. The chain uses TRBV2 and TRBJ1-3, with a tentative D call TRBD1 (5 bases). The CDR3 loop spans 13 amino acids. Trimming removed 6 bases at V and 4 bases at J, with 10 bases between. Germline CDR1 SNHLY, CDR2 FYNNEI.

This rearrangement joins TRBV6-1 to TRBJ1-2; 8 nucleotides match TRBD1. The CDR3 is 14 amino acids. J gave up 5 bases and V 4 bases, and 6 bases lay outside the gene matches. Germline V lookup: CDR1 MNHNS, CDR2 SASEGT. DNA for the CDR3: TGTGCCAGCAGTGTACCAGGGGGCGGTTATGGCTACACCTTC. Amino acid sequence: CASSVPGGGYGYTF.

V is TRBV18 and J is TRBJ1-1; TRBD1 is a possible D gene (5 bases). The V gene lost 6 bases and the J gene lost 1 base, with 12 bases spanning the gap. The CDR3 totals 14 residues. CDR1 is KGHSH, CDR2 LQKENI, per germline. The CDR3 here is CASSDQGPNTEAFF. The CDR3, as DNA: TGTGCCAGCTCGGACCAGGGACCGAACACTGAAGCTTTCTTT.

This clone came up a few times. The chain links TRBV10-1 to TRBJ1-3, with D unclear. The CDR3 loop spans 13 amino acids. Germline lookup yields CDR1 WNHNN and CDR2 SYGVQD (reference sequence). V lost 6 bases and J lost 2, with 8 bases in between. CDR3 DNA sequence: TGCGCCAGCAGCCGGACGACTGGAAACACCATATATTTT. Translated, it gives CASSRTTGNTIYF.

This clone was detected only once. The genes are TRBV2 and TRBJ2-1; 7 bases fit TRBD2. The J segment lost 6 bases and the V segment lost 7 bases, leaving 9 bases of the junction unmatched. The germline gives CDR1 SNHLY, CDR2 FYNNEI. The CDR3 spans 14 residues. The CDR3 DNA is TGTGCCAGCAAGGGTCTAGCGGAGATCAATGAGCAGTTCTTC. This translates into CASKGLAEINEQFF.

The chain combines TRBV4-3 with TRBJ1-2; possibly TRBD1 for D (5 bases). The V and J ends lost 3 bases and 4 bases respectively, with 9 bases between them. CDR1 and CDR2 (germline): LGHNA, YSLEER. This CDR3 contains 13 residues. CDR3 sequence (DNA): TGCGCCAGCAGCCATACGGGGCCCTATGGCTACACCTTC. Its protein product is CASSHTGPYGYTF.

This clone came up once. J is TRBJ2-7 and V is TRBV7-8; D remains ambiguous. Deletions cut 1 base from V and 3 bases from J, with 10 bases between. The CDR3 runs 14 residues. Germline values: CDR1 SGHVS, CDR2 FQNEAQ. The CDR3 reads CASSLVGVNYEQYF. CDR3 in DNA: TGTGCCAGCAGCTTAGTTGGGGTAAACTACGAGCAGTACTTC. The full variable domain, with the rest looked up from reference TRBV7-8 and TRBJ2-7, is GAGVSQSPRYKVAKRGQDVALRCDPISGHVSLFWYQQALGQGPEFLTYFQNEAQLDKSGLPSDRFFAERPEGSVSTLKIQRTQQEDSAVYLCASSLVGVNYEQYFGPGTRLTVT.

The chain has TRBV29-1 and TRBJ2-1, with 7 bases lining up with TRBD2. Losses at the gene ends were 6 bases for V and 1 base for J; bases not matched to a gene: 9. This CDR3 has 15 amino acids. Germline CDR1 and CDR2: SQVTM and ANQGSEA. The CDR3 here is CSVSNSGVSYNEQFF. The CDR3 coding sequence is TGCAGCGTGTCAAACAGCGGGGTATCCTACAATGAGCAGTTCTTC.

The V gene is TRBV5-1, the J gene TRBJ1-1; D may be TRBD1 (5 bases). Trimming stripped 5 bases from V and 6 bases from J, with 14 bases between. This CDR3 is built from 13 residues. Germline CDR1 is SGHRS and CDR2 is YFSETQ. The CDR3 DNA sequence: TGCGCCAGCAGGGAAGGGACCGGCCCTGAAGCTTTCTTT. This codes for CASREGTGPEAFF.

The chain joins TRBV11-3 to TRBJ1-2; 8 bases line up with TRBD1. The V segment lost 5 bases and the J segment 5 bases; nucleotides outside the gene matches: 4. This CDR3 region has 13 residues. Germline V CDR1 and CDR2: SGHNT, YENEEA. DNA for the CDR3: TGTGCCAGCAGCCCCCGACAGGGGTATGGCTACACCTTC. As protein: CASSPRQGYGYTF.

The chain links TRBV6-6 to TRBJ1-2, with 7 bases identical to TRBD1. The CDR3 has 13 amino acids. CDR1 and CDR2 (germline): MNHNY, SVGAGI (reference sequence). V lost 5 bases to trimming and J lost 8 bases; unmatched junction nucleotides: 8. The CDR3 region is CASSEQGGRGYTF. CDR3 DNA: TGTGCCAGCAGTGAGCAGGGGGGAAGGGGCTACACCTTC.